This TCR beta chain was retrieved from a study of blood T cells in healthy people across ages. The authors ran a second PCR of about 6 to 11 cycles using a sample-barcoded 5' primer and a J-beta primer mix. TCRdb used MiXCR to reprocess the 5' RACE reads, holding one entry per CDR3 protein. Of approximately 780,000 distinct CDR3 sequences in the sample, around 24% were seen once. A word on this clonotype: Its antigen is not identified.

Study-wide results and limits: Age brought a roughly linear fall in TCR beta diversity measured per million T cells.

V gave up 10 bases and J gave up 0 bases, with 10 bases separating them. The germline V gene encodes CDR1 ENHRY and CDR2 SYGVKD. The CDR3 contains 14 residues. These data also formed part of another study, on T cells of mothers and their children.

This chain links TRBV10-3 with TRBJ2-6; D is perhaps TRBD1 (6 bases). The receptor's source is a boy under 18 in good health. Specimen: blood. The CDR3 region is CATSQGSGANVLTF. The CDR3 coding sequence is TGTGCCACTTCACAGGGCTCTGGGGCCAACGTCCTGACTTTC.